A selection of T cell receptor beta chains follows, all from one sample in a study of early T cells in non-severe SARS-CoV-2 infection. One entry per CDR3 protein results from TCRdb running MiXCR on the 5' RACE reads. The table records about 27,000 distinct CDR3 sequences, roughly 5.6% of them present only once. The sample was whole blood. Receptors were obtained from an adult who was a healthcare worker with PCR-confirmed SARS-CoV-2 infection or an uninfected control (not recorded which). Each CDR3 is given with its conserved first and last residue. The D gene is left open where the match is weak. Clone size is not always given. Where it is, it says once, few, many or a class for expanded clones.

clone size	D gene	J gene	V gene	CDR3 protein	CDR3 DNA
many	NA	TRBJ1-4	TRBV5-6	CASSFGTPTEKLFF	TGTGCCAGCAGCTTCGGGACACCTACCGAAAAACTGTTTTTT
many	NA	TRBJ2-5	TRBV7-6	CASSLVTTFQETQYF	TGTGCCAGCAGCTTAGTCACGACGTTCCAAGAGACCCAGTACTTC
NA	NA	TRBJ2-7	TRBV18	CASSANPMGWDEQYF	TGTGCCAGCTCAGCTAACCCCATGGGTTGGGACGAGCAGTACTTC
many	NA	TRBJ2-1	TRBV18	CASSPRGDYNEQFF	TGTGCCAGCTCACCTAGGGGGGACTACAATGAGCAGTTCTTC
many	NA	TRBJ1-5	TRBV4-1	CASSLTRGGNQPQLF	TGCGCCAGCAGCCTAACGAGGGGGGGCAATCAGCCCCAGCTTTTT
many	TRBD1	TRBJ2-7	TRBV15	CATSKRRRTGFYEQYF	TGTGCCACCAGCAAGAGGCGTCGGACAGGATTTTACGAGCAGTACTTC
NA	TRBD2	TRBJ2-7	TRBV11-2	CASSLDQGGYEQYF	TGTGCCAGCAGCTTAGACCAGGGAGGGTACGAGCAGTACTTC
NA	NA	TRBJ1-1	TRBV4-2	CASSQETVNTEAFF	TGTGCCAGCAGTCAAGAGACAGTGAACACTGAAGCTTTCTTT
NA	NA	TRBJ1-2	TRBV9	CASSVVGDPEYGYTF	TGTGCCAGCAGCGTAGTGGGGGACCCTGAATATGGCTACACCTTC
many	NA	TRBJ1-1	TRBV30	CAWSSLTVPSTEAFF	TGTGCCTGGAGTAGCCTAACAGTTCCGTCCACTGAAGCTTTCTTT
many	NA	TRBJ1-1	TRBV7-9	CASSRTVMNTEAFF	TGTGCCAGCAGCAGGACAGTGATGAACACTGAAGCTTTCTTT
few	NA	TRBJ1-1	TRBV4-3	CASSQDEQGYVNTEAFF	TGCGCCAGCAGCCAAGATGAACAGGGTTACGTGAACACTGAAGCTTTCTTT
many	TRBD1	TRBJ2-7	TRBV7-2	CASSLPGQTYEQYF	TGTGCCAGCAGCTTACCGGGACAGACCTACGAGCAGTACTTC
NA	NA	TRBJ2-7	TRBV10-3	CAISDWENPLWNEQYF	TGTGCCATCAGTGACTGGGAAAATCCTCTATGGAACGAGCAGTACTTC
many	NA	TRBJ2-2	TRBV11-2	CASSSGNQESKRRTGELFF	TGTGCCAGCAGCTCGGGGAATCAAGAGAGCAAGCGGAGAACCGGGGAGCTGTTTTTT
many	NA	TRBJ2-4	TRBV7-2	CASAQSAVERNIQYF	TGTGCCAGCGCCCAATCTGCGGTGGAGAGAAACATTCAGTACTTC
NA	NA	TRBJ2-3	TRBV9	CASSVESGTDTQYF	TGTGCCAGCAGCGTAGAAAGCGGCACAGATACGCAGTATTTT
few	NA	TRBJ2-7	TRBV5-1	CASSLYAGSYEQYF	TGCGCCAGCAGCTTGTATGCGGGCTCCTACGAGCAGTACTTC
NA	NA	TRBJ2-7	TRBV18	CASSPRGTLGGEQYF	TGTGCCAGCTCACCGAGGGGGACCCTAGGGGGCGAGCAGTACTTC
few	TRBD2	TRBJ2-1	TRBV5-6	CASSLSGGATYNEQFF	TGTGCCAGCAGCTTGAGCGGGGGGGCCACCTACAATGAGCAGTTCTTC
many	NA	TRBJ1-4	TRBV12-3/TRBV12-4	CASSTGTARLFF	TGTGCCAGCAGTACCGGGACGGCGAGACTGTTTTTT
many	TRBD1	TRBJ2-2	TRBV29-1	CSVGDRANTGELFF	TGCAGCGTTGGTGACAGGGCGAACACCGGGGAGCTGTTTTTT
many	TRBD1	TRBJ1-1	TRBV28	CAVTRPGTGENTEAFF	TGTGCCGTCACCCGACCCGGGACAGGAGAGAACACTGAAGCTTTCTTT
many	TRBD1	TRBJ2-2	TRBV20-1	CSAKGAGGAGELFF	TGCAGTGCAAAGGGGGCAGGGGGCGCCGGGGAGCTGTTTTTT
few	NA	TRBJ1-1	TRBV5-1	CASSLKRQMNTEAFF	TGCGCCAGCAGCTTGAAGAGGCAGATGAACACTGAAGCTTTCTTT
many	TRBD1	TRBJ1-1	TRBV20-1	CSARGAGGDTEAFF	TGCAGTGCTAGAGGGGCAGGGGGCGACACTGAAGCTTTCTTT
NA	TRBD1	TRBJ2-7	TRBV6-1	CATRDRVNEQYF	TGTGCCACCCGAGACAGGGTCAACGAGCAGTACTTC
few	NA	TRBJ1-4	TRBV29-1	CSVEGRGEKLFF	TGCAGCGTTGAGGGTAGGGGAGAAAAACTGTTTTTT